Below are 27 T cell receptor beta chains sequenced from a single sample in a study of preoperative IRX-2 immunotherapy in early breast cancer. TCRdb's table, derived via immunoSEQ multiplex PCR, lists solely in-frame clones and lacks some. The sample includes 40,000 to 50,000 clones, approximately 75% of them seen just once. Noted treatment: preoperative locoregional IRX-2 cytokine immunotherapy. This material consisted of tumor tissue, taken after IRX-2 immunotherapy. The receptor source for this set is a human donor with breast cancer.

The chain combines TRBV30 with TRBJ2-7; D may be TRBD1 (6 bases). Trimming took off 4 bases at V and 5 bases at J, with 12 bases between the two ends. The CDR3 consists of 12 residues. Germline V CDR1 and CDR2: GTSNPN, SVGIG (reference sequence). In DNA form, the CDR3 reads TGTGCCTGGAACCAACAGGGAAACGAGCAGTACTTC. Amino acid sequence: CAWNQQGNEQYF.

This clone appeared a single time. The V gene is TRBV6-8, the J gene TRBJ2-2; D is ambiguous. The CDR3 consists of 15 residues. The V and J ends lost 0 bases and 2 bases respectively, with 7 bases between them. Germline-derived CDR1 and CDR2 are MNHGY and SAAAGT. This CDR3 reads CASSYSEQNTGELFF. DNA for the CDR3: TGTGCCAGCAGTTACTCGGAACAAAACACCGGGGAGCTGTTTTTT.

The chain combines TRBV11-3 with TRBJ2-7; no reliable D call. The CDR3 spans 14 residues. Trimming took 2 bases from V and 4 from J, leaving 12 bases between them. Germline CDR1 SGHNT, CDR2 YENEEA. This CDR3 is CASSLKGLGYEQYF. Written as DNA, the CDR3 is TGTGCCAGCAGCTTAAAGGGCTTAGGTTACGAGCAGTACTTC.

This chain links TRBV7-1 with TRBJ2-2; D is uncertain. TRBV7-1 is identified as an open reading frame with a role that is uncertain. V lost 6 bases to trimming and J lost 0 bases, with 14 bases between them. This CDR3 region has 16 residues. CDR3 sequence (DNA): TGTGCCAGCAGTTTAAGGCTGCAGGCGAACACCGGGGAGCTGTTTTTT. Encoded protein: CASSLRLQANTGELFF.

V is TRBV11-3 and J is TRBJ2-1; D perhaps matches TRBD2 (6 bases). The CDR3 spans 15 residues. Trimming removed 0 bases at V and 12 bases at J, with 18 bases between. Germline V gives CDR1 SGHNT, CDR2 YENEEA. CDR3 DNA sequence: TGTGCCAGCAGCTTAGAGGCGGGGCCACGGGTGAGGCAGTTCTTC. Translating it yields CASSLEAGPRVRQFF.

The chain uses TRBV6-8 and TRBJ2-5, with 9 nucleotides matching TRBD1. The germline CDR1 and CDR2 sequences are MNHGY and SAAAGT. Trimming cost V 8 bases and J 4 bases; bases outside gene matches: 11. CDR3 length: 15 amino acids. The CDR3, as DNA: TGTGCCAGCGGACAGGGGACCGTAGCGGGAGAGACCCAGTACTTC. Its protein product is CASGQGTVAGETQYF.

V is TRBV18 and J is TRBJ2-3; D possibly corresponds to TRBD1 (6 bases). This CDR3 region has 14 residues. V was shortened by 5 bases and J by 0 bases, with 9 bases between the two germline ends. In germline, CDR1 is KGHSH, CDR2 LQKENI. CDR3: CASSIDRSTDTQYF. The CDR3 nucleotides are TGTGCCAGCTCAATCGACAGGAGCACAGATACGCAGTATTTT.

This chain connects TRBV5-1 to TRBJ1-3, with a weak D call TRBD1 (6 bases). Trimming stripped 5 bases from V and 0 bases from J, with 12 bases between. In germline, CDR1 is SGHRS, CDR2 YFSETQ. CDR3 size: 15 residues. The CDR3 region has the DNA TGCGCCAGCAGGCCAGGGGCGACCTCTGGAAACACCATATATTTT. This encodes CASRPGATSGNTIYF.

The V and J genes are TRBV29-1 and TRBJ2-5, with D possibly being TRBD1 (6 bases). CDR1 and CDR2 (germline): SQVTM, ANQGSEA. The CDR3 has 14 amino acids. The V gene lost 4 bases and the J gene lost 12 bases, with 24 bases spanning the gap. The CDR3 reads CSVVRWGHPNLKYF. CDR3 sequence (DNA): TGCAGCGTTGTCAGGTGGGGACATCCGAATCTTAAGTACTTC. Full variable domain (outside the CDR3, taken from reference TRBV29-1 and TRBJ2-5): SAVISQKPSRDICQRGTSLTIQCQVDSQVTMMFWYRQQPGQSLTLIATANQGSEATYESGFVIDKFPISRPNLTFSTLTVSNMSPEDSSIYLCSVVRWGHPNLKYFGPGTRLLVL.

CDR3 nucleotide sequence: TGTGCCAGTAGTAGGGGAATCGACCCCGGGGAGGAGCAGTACTTC. It yields the protein CASSRGIDPGEEQYF. The chain links TRBV19 to TRBJ2-7, with D perhaps TRBD2 (5 bases). Germline CDR1 is LNHDA and CDR2 is SQIVND (reference sequence). The CDR3 sequence is 15 residues long. Trimming stripped 4 bases from V and 7 bases from J, with 20 bases between. The full variable domain, in which reference TRBV19 and TRBJ2-7 provide the parts outside the CDR3, is DGGITQSPKYLFRKEGQNVTLSCEQNLNHDAMYWYRQDPGQGLRLIYYSQIVNDFQKGDIAEGYSVSREKKESFPLTVTSAQKNPTAFYLCASSRGIDPGEEQYFGPGTRLTVT.

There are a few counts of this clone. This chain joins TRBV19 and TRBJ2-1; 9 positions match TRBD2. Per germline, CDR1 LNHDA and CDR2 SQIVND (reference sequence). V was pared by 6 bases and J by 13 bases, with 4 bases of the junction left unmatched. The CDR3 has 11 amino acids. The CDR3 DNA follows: TGTGCCAGTAGACTAGCGGGTTTACAGTTCTTC. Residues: CASRLAGLQFF.

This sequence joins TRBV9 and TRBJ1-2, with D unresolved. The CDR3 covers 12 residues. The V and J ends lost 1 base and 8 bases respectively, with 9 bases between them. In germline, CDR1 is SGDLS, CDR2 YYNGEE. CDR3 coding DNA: TGTGCCAGCAGCGTAAACAAAGGGGGCTACACCTTC. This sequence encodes CASSVNKGGYTF.

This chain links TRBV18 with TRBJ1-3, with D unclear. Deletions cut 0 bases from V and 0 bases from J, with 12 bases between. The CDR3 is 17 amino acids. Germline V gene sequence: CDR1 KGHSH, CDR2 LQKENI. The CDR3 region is CASSPPGRTFSGNTIYF. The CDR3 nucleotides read TGTGCCAGCTCACCACCGGGCAGAACATTCTCTGGAAACACCATATATTTT.

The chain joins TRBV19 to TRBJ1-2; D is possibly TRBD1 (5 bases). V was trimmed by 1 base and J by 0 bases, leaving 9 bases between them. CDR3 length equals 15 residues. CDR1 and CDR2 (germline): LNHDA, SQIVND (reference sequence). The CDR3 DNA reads TGTGCCAGTAGTATAGTTCAGGGCCCTAACTATGGCTACACCTTC. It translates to CASSIVQGPNYGYTF.

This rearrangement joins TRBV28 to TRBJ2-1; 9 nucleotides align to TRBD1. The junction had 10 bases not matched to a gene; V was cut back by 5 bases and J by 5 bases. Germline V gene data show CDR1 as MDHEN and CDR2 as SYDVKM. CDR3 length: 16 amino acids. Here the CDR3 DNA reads TGTGCCAGCAGTACCCACCGGGGGGACAGGGACAATGAGCAGTTCTTC. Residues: CASSTHRGDRDNEQFF.

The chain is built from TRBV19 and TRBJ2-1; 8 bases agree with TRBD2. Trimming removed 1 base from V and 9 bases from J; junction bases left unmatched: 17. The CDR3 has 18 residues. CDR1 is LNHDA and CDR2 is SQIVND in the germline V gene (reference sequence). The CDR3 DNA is TGTGCCAGTAGTATAGGGGACTGGGTTGGCGGGGGGCTCGGTGAGCAGTTCTTC. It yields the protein CASSIGDWVGGGLGEQFF.

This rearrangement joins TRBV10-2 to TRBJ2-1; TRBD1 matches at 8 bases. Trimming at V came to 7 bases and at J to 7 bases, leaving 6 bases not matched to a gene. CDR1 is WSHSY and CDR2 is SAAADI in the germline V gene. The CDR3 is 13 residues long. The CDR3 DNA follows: TGCGCCAGCAAGGGGACAGGAGGGAATGAGCAGTTCTTC. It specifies CASKGTGGNEQFF.

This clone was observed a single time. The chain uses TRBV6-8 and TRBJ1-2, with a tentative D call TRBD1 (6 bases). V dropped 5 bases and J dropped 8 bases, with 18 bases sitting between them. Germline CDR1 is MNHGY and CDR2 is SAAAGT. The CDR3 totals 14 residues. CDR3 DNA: TGTGCCAGCAGTCCTTCCGGGACACTGAAGGGCTACACCTTC. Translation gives CASSPSGTLKGYTF.

In nucleotides, the CDR3 is TGTGCCAGCAGCCCATATAGCGGGAGGGTCTCCTACAATGAGCAGTTCTTC. Residues: CASSPYSGRVSYNEQFF. The gene calls are TRBV11-3 and TRBJ2-1; 11 positions match TRBD2. Trimming at V came to 5 bases and at J to 0 bases, leaving 6 bases not matched to a gene. The CDR3 consists of 17 residues. In germline, CDR1 is SGHNT, CDR2 YENEEA. The variable domain in full, with the rest retrieved from reference TRBV11-3 and TRBJ2-1, is EAGVVQSPRYKIIEKKQPVAFWCNPISGHNTLYWYLQNLGQGPELLIRYENEEAVDDSQLPKDRFSAERLKGVDSTLKIQPAELGDSAVYLCASSPYSGRVSYNEQFFGPGTRLTVL.

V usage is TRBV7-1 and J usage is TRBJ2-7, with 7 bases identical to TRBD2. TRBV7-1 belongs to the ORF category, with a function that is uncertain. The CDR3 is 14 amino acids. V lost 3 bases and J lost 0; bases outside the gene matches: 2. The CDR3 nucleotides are TGTGCCAGCAGCTCCCGCGGGGGCTCCTACGAGCAGTACTTC. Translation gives CASSSRGGSYEQYF.

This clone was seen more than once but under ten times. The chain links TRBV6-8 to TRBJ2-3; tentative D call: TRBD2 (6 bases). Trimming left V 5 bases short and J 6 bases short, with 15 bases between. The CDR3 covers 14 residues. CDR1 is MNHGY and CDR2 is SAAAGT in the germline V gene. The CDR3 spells CASSRTGTSDTQYF. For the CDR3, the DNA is TGTGCCAGCAGTCGAACCGGAACTAGCGATACGCAGTATTTT.

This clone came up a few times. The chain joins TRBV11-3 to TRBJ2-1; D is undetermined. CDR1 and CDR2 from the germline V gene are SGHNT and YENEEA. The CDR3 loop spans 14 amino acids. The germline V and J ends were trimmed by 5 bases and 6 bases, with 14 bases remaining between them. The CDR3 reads CASSPQRPGNEQFF. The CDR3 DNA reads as TGTGCCAGCAGCCCGCAGCGTCCAGGCAATGAGCAGTTCTTC.

In DNA form, the CDR3 reads TGTGCCAGCAGCTCGGACGGACGCAATCAGCCCCAGCATTTT. This gives the protein CASSSDGRNQPQHF. The chain carries TRBV11-3 and TRBJ1-5; D not certain. Deletions cut 4 bases from V and 2 bases from J, with 9 bases between. This CDR3 is 14 amino acids long. Germline V lookup: CDR1 SGHNT, CDR2 YENEEA.

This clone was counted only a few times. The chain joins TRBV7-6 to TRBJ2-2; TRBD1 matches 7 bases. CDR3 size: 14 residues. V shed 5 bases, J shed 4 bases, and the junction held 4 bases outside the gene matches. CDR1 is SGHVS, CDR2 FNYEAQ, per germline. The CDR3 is CASSVNRGTGELFF. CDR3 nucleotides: TGTGCCAGCAGCGTAAACAGGGGCACCGGGGAGCTGTTTTTT.

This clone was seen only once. CDR3 coding DNA: TGCGCCAGCAGCCGGGGACAGCTGAATGAAAAACTGTTTTTT. Translation: CASSRGQLNEKLFF. The V and J genes are TRBV5-1 and TRBJ1-4; 7 nucleotides agree with TRBD1. V dropped 4 bases and J dropped 5; count of bases not matched to a gene: 5. Germline V gene sequence: CDR1 SGHRS, CDR2 YFSETQ. The CDR3 contains 14 residues. Using reference TRBV5-1 and TRBJ1-4 for the parts outside the CDR3, the full variable domain is KAGVTQTPRYLIKTRGQQVTLSCSPISGHRSVSWYQQTPGQGLQFLFEYFSETQRNKGNFPGRFSGRQFSNSRSEMNVSTLELGDSALYLCASSRGQLNEKLFFGSGTQLSVL.

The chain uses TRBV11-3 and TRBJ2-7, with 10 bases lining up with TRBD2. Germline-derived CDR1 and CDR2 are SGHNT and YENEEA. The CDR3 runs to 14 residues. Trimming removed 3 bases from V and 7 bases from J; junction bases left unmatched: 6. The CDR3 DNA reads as TGTGCCAGCAGCTTTAGCGGGGGGAGCTTGGAGCAGTACTTC. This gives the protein CASSFSGGSLEQYF.

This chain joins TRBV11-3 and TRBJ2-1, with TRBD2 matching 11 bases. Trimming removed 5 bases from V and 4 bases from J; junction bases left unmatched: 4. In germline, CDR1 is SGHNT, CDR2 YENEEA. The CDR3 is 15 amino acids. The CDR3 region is CASSATSGKYNEQFF. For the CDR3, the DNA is TGTGCCAGCAGCGCGACTAGCGGGAAGTACAATGAGCAGTTCTTC.